This T cell receptor beta chain was identified during a study of shared clonotypes between healthy human individuals. Study-level points and caveats: At large depth, rarefaction still showed sorted-subset sequencing to be incomplete.

As regards this clone: The target antigen is unknown.

Per the germline V gene, CDR1 is MNHNS and CDR2 is SASEGT. CDR3 length: 17 amino acids. J gave up 4 bases and V 2 bases, and 10 bases lay outside the gene matches. The protocol was immunoSEQ multiplex PCR, while the TCRdb copy is restricted to in-frame clones and leaves out a portion. Of around 2.5 million clones in the sample, 80% to 95% were seen once. The V call is TRBV6-1, the J call TRBJ2-1, with TRBD2 identical over 8 bases. The TCR sequence derives from a man younger than 30 in good health. Some clones in this sample may be carry-over from other donors' samples. Input material: naive CD4+ T cells from PBMCs. The subset denotes: CD45RA+ positively selected. The CDR3 sequence: CASSERAGGLLYNEQFF. The CDR3 DNA reads TGTGCCAGCAGTGAACGGGCGGGAGGCCTCCTTTACAATGAGCAGTTCTTC.